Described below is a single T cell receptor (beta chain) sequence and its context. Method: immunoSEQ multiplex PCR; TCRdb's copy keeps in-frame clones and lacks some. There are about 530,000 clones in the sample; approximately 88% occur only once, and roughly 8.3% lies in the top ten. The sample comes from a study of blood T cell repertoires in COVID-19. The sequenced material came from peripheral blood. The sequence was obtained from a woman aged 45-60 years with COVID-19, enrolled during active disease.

CDR3 coding DNA: TGTGCCAGCAGCTTAGCGGGGGCGGGGGGCCGCACAGATACGCAGTATTTT. Translated, it gives CASSLAGAGGRTDTQYF. V and J are TRBV7-2 and TRBJ2-3; 8 bases fit TRBD2. This CDR3 region has 17 residues. Trimming removed 0 bases from V and 1 base from J; junction bases left unmatched: 6. In germline, CDR1 is SGHTA, CDR2 FQGNSA.